The sequence of this TCR beta chain was determined in a study of molecular identifiers for immune sequencing clone quantification. Study-level information: Five portions were made in replicates from RNA of roughly 20,000 or 100,000 naive CD8 cells, and four underwent sequencing.

This clonotype was seen only a few times. The CDR3 is 19 amino acids. The trim removed 1 base at V and 0 bases at J, leaving 11 bases unmatched. The germline V gene has CDR1 GTSNPN and CDR2 SVGIG (reference sequence). In TCRdb, the PCR reads were re-called with MiXCR into one record per CDR3 protein. The repertoire holds some 580,000 distinct CDR3 sequences, with approximately 24% as singletons. V and J are TRBV30 and TRBJ2-1; TRBD2 matches at 11 bases. The TCR sequence derives from a human donor in good health. Some libraries in this study had Jurkat cell RNA spiked in. Material: naive CD8+ T cells from blood, with Jurkat cell RNA spiked in. As for subset: FACS-sorted CD8+CD4-CCR7+CD45RA+ naive T cells. CDR3 residues: CAWSGILAGESSSYNEQFF. For the CDR3, the DNA is TGTGCCTGGAGTGGCATACTAGCGGGAGAGTCAAGCTCCTACAATGAGCAGTTCTTC.